Listed below are T cell receptor beta chains from one sample, sequenced in a study of Graves' ophthalmopathy and Graves' hyperthyroidism. TCRdb recomputed calls from the multiplex PCR reads with MiXCR, one row per CDR3 protein. The sample records under 200,000 distinct CDR3 sequences, approximately 40% being singletons. The sample comprised peripheral blood. These receptors were taken from a woman aged 40 to 50 with Graves' ophthalmopathy. The CDR3 runs from the conserved cysteine through the conserved F or W. Fields, in order: J gene, D gene, V gene, CDR3 length, clone size, CDR3 DNA, CDR3 protein. D genes are given only for firm matches. Only some rows state a clone size, as once, few, many or a class for expanded clones.

TRBJ2-7 | TRBD2 | TRBV6-2/TRBV6-3 | 19 | NA | TGTGCCAGCAGTTACTCCAAGCGGGAGGTCCCCTTTAGCTCCTACGAGCAGTACTTC | CASSYSKREVPFSSYEQYF
TRBJ1-2 | TRBD1 | TRBV28 | 11 | NA | TGTGCCAGCGGGACAGAGTATGGCTACACCTTC | CASGTEYGYTF
TRBJ2-7 | NA | TRBV11-2 | 13 | few | TGTGCCAGCAGCTTAGTTGGACGTTACGAGCAGTACTTC | CASSLVGRYEQYF
TRBJ1-2 | TRBD1 | TRBV10-3 | 15 | many | TGTGCCATCAGTGTTGGGACAGGTAGTAACTATGGCTACACCTTC | CAISVGTGSNYGYTF
TRBJ2-5 | NA | TRBV4-1 | 14 | NA | TGCGCCAGCAGCCAAGCGGAGCGGAAAGAGACCCAGTACTTC | CASSQAERKETQYF
TRBJ1-2 | NA | TRBV6-5 | 16 | NA | TGTGCCAGCAGTTACAGGATCGCCACCGGCCCCTATGGCTACACCTTC | CASSYRIATGPYGYTF
TRBJ1-1 | NA | TRBV20-1 | 11 | many | TGCAGTGCTAGGGTAGACACTGAAGCTTTCTTT | CSARVDTEAFF
TRBJ1-1 | TRBD1 | TRBV12-3/TRBV12-4 | 17 | NA | TGTGCCAGCAGTTTACCACGACAGGGTCCAGGGCACACTGAAGCTTTCTTT | CASSLPRQGPGHTEAFF
TRBJ2-7 | NA | TRBV6-2/TRBV6-3 | 15 | few | TGTGCCAGCCTGACCAGACAAGAGGGCTCCTACGAGCAGTACTTC | CASLTRQEGSYEQYF
TRBJ2-2 | NA | TRBV28 | 12 | NA | TGTGCCAGCAGTTGGGGGGTCGGGGAGCTGTTTTTT | CASSWGVGELFF
TRBJ2-7 | NA | TRBV7-2 | 13 | few | TGTGCCAGCAGCTTAGTCGGGGGGCACGAGCAGTACTTC | CASSLVGGHEQYF
TRBJ1-2 | TRBD1 | TRBV7-9 | 13 | NA | TGTGCCAGCAGCTTAGGGGACAGGAGTGGCTACACCTTC | CASSLGDRSGYTF
TRBJ2-5 | TRBD2 | TRBV30 | 14 | NA | TGTGCCTGGAGCCGGACTAGGGGAGTAGAGACCCAGTACTTC | CAWSRTRGVETQYF
TRBJ2-7 | NA | TRBV7-2 | 13 | NA | TGTGCCAGCAGCTTTCTGGGGTTCAACGAGCAGTACTTC | CASSFLGFNEQYF
TRBJ1-2 | TRBD1 | TRBV7-2 | 13 | once | TGTGCCAGCAGCTTGGGACAGGGAAAACCTAGCACCTTC | CASSLGQGKPSTF
TRBJ2-7 | NA | TRBV19 | 12 | NA | TGTGCCAGTAGTATAGGAGGCGGCGAGCAGTACTTC | CASSIGGGEQYF
TRBJ1-6 | TRBD1 | TRBV20-1 | 13 | NA | TGCAGTGCGAGGGGCACAGGGGATTCACCCCTCCACTTT | CSARGTGDSPLHF
TRBJ1-2 | TRBD1 | TRBV19 | 15 | many | TGTGCCAGTAGTCTTAAGACAGGGGACAACTATGGCTACACCTTC | CASSLKTGDNYGYTF
TRBJ2-6 | NA | TRBV6-5 | 15 | many | TGTGCCAGCAGGCCCGACAGATATGGGGCCAACGTCCTGACTTTC | CASRPDRYGANVLTF
TRBJ2-7 | NA | TRBV20-1 | 13 | NA | TGCAGTGCTAGAACGACGGACTCCTACGAGCAGTACTTC | CSARTTDSYEQYF
TRBJ2-7 | TRBD2 | TRBV7-9 | 14 | many | TGTGCCAGCAGCATCGGACTAGCGGGAGGGAAGCAGTACTTC | CASSIGLAGGKQYF
TRBJ2-5 | NA | TRBV12-3/TRBV12-4 | 14 | NA | TGTGCCAGCAGTTTAGTGGGGGATCTACAGACCCAGTACTTC | CASSLVGDLQTQYF
TRBJ1-1 | NA | TRBV10-2 | 16 | NA | TGCGCCAGCAGGGCGGGACAAGGGGCCATGAACACTGAAGCTTTCTTT | CASRAGQGAMNTEAFF
TRBJ1-1 | NA | TRBV2 | 12 | many | TGTGCCAGCAGGCCCCCTGGGACAGAAGCTTTCTTT | CASRPPGTEAFF
TRBJ2-5 | NA | TRBV15 | 16 | NA | TGTGCCACCAGCAGAGGAGGGGGCTGGAGCGGCGGGAGCCAGTACTTC | CATSRGGGWSGGSQYF
TRBJ2-5 | TRBD1 | TRBV27 | 13 | many | TGTGCCAGCGGAGGGACAGGACAAGAGACCCAGTACTTC | CASGGTGQETQYF
TRBJ2-5 | NA | TRBV20-1 | 14 | many | TGCAGTGCTAGGACAGGCTCGATAAGAGAGACCCAGTACTTC | CSARTGSIRETQYF
TRBJ2-7 | TRBD1 | TRBV20-1 | 13 | many | TGCAGTGCACTAGGGACAGGGGGGTACGAGCAGTACTTC | CSALGTGGYEQYF
TRBJ1-2 | NA | TRBV28 | 15 | many | TGTGCCAGCAGTGACCCCAGGGCCCCTAACTATGGCTACACCTTC | CASSDPRAPNYGYTF
TRBJ2-5 | NA | TRBV6-1 | 14 | NA | TGTGCCAGCAGTGAGGACAGGAGGGTTGAGACCCAGTACTTC | CASSEDRRVETQYF
TRBJ1-1 | NA | TRBV6-1 | 14 | NA | TGTGCCAGCAGCCAACAGGGAGCGAACACTGAAGCTTTCTTT | CASSQQGANTEAFF
TRBJ2-7 | NA | TRBV12-3/TRBV12-4 | 15 | many | TGTGCCAGCAGTTTACTGGGTATTAACGCCTACGAGCAGTACTTC | CASSLLGINAYEQYF
TRBJ2-2 | NA | TRBV9 | 15 | many | TGTGCCAGCAGCGTAGTCCAGTCGAACACCGGGGAGCTGTTTTTT | CASSVVQSNTGELFF
TRBJ2-7 | NA | TRBV10-3 | 14 | NA | TGTGCCATCAGTGAGTCTTTACAGAACTACGAGCAGTACTTC | CAISESLQNYEQYF
TRBJ1-2 | NA | TRBV7-2 | 14 | once | TGTGCCAGCAGCTTAGCCTCTCCTTCCAGGGGCTACACCTTC | CASSLASPSRGYTF
TRBJ2-7 | NA | TRBV6-1 | 13 | few | TGTGCCACCTCTAGGACAGCTTCCTACGAGCAGTACTTC | CATSRTASYEQYF
TRBJ2-5 | TRBD2 | TRBV28 | 16 | NA | TGTGCCAGCAGCATCACAACTAGCGGGAGGGCCGCGACCCAGTACTTC | CASSITTSGRAATQYF
TRBJ1-2 | NA | TRBV28 | 15 | many | TGTGCCAGCAGTTCGTCGGGGTTCTTAAACTGTGGCTACACCTTC | CASSSSGFLNCGYTF
TRBJ1-1 | NA | TRBV6-5 | 14 | few | TGTGCCAGCAGTTACGGGTCGTCAGGGGCTGAAGCTTTCTTT | CASSYGSSGAEAFF